Below, one T cell receptor beta chain is given with its context. This CDR3 has 13 residues. The V and J ends lost 1 base and 7 bases respectively, with 7 bases between them. Looked up from germline, CDR1 is LNHDA and CDR2 is SQIVND (reference sequence). Libraries were prepared by immunoSEQ multiplex PCR; TCRdb keeps only in-frame clonotypes and omits some of them. The repertoire has over 100,000 clones, approximately 88% of them found once; the top ten carry 0.8% to 1%. The entry originates in a study of blood T cell repertoires in COVID-19. The chain has TRBV19 and TRBJ1-4; D may be TRBD1 (5 bases). The sequence came from a woman in her 70s with acute or convalescent COVID-19. The sequenced sample consisted of peripheral blood. The CDR3 loop reads CASSIGQSEKLFF. Written as DNA, the CDR3 is TGTGCCAGTAGTATAGGACAGTCTGAAAAACTGTTTTTT.